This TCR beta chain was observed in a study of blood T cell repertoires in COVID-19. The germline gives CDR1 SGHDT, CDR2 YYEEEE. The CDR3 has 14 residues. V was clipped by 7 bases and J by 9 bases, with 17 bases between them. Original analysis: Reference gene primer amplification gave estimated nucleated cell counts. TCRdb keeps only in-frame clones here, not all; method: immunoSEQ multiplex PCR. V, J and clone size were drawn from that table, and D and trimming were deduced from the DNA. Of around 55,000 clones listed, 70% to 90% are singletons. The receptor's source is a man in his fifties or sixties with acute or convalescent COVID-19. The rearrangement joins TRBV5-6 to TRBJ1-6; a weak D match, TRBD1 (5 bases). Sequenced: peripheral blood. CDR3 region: CASQVPGGSSPLHF. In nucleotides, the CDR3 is TGTGCCAGCCAGGTCCCCGGGGGAAGTTCACCCCTCCACTTT.